This T cell receptor (beta chain) was retrieved from a study of OX40 agonist ivuxolimab in advanced cancers. Study outcomes and limitations: Low clonal expansion, among the lowest seen, marked partial responders at 0.1-3.0 mg/kg. In CD8+ T cells, expanded clones were on average more numerous than in CD4+.

Patients were excluded for autoimmune disease history or systemic immunosuppression. Blood got drawn at baseline, again on cycle 4 day 1, and then on cycle 7 day 1. Profiling relied on immunoSEQ multiplex PCR, and the TCRdb table lists in-frame clones only, not all of them. The sample yields around 66,000 clones, 80% to 85% seen once. With V trimmed by 1 base and J by 7 bases, 8 bases remained unmatched. Germline CDR1 and CDR2: SGHTA and FQGNSA. The CDR3 extends over 16 amino acids. Notes on this clone: The antigen is not known.

The gene calls are TRBV7-2 and TRBJ2-1; TRBD2 matches 9 bases. This specimen consisted of CD4+ or CD8+ T cells sorted from blood, obtained in a trial of the OX40 agonist ivuxolimab. The sequence derives from an adult with an advanced solid tumor such as melanoma, head and neck, liver or kidney cancer. The CDR3 loop reads CASSLVPSGGLNEQFF. The CDR3 DNA sequence: TGTGCCAGCAGCTTAGTTCCCAGCGGGGGGTTAAATGAGCAGTTCTTC.